This T cell receptor (beta chain) came from a study of blood T cell repertoires in COVID-19. Study-wide background: The United States, Italy and Spain were the sources of the acute and convalescent COVID-19 samples.

In the original analysis: Nucleated cell number was recorded as an estimate derived from reference gene primer amplification. TCRdb's copy holds only in-frame clones and misses some; the assay was immunoSEQ multiplex PCR. The D gene and trimming were derived from the DNA, and the V and J assignments and clone size from that table. The data contain 60,000 to 70,000 clones, roughly 85% of them singletons. Looked up from germline, CDR1 is MNHEY and CDR2 is SMNVEV (reference sequence). V dropped 4 bases and J dropped 2; count of bases not matched to a gene: 5. The CDR3 runs 15 residues. The sequence was collected from a human donor in a cohort sampled during active COVID-19. Sequenced input: peripheral blood. The chain carries TRBV27 and TRBJ2-5; TRBD2 agrees at 9 bases. The CDR3 nucleotides read TGTGCCAGCAGTTGGAGCGGGGGGCGACAAGAGACCCAGTACTTC. This gives the protein CASSWSGGRQETQYF.